This TCR beta chain came from a study of response to subunit inactivated influenza vaccine. TCRdb analysed the RT-PCR reads with MiXCR anew, one entry per CDR3 protein. The table records around 580,000 distinct CDR3 sequences, about 15% of them present only once. This CDR3 contains 16 residues. Trimming left V 2 bases short and J 4 bases short, with 15 bases between. CDR1 and CDR2 from the germline V gene are SEHNR and FQNEAQ (reference sequence). The sequence was collected from a man aged 45 to 65 who received an inactivated influenza vaccine. The V and J genes are TRBV7-9 and TRBJ2-1; D gene uncertain. The sequencing used PBMCs from blood, collected less than 13 days after vaccination. The CDR3 is CASSLKSAIRYNEQFF. CDR3 sequence (DNA): TGTGCCAGCAGCTTAAAATCGGCAATCAGGTACAATGAGCAGTTCTTC. Full variable domain (missing parts from reference TRBV7-9 and TRBJ2-1): DTGVSQNPRHKITKRGQNVTFRCDPISEHNRLYWYRQTLGQGPEFLTYFQNEAQLEKSRLLSDRFSAERPKGSFSTLEIQRTEQGDSAMYLCASSLKSAIRYNEQFFGPGTRLTVL.